Sequencing of this T cell receptor beta chain was carried out in a study of T cells in Graves' hyperthyroidism and ophthalmopathy. Authors of the study amplified TCR beta CDR3 regions from RNA transcripts. First-round RT-PCR targeting the TCR CDR3 was performed with the HTBI primer set. One entry per CDR3 protein, called by TCRdb with MiXCR from the multiplex PCR reads. Of about 700,000 distinct CDR3 sequences in the sample, approximately 14% were seen once. In its sample, this clonotype was seen many times. Germline-derived CDR1 and CDR2 are SGHAT and FQDESV (reference sequence). V dropped 10 bases and J dropped 3; count of bases not matched to a gene: 16. This CDR3 contains 17 residues.

The source is a woman aged 18-29 years with Graves' hyperthyroidism. The V call is TRBV11-1, the J call TRBJ2-7, with 12 bases lining up with TRBD2. Sequencing was done on a sample of blood. The CDR3 region is CATKSKTSGSTSYEQYF. Written as DNA, the CDR3 is TGTGCCACCAAGTCGAAGACTAGCGGGAGTACTAGCTACGAGCAGTACTTC.